The 20 T cell receptor beta chains reported below all come from one sample, sequenced in a study of Ad26.COV2.S vaccination and SARS-CoV-2 variants. The assay was immunoSEQ multiplex PCR, and TCRdb's table has in-frame clones only and misses some. The sample carries hundreds of thousands of clones, 80% to 90% recorded once. Treatment described: some 20 received Ad26.COV2.S at low or high dose, single or two shots; 5 received placebo; per-sample allocation not given. Following the first vaccine or placebo injection, samples were taken on day 63. Sequenced material: peripheral blood, taken in a trial of Ad26.COV2.S vaccine versus placebo. The receptor set was obtained from a person aged 18 to 65 who received the Ad26.COV2.S COVID-19 vaccine or a placebo.

The chain joins TRBV9 to TRBJ2-3, with 12 bases that match TRBD2. CDR3 length: 19 residues. Trimming removed 3 bases from V and 2 bases from J; junction bases left unmatched: 13. Germline V gives CDR1 SGDLS, CDR2 YYNGEE. Here the CDR3 DNA reads TGTGCCAGCAGCGCCAACCCCGGGTGGACTAGCGGGGTCACAGATACGCAGTATTTT. Amino acid sequence: CASSANPGWTSGVTDTQYF.

The chain is built from TRBV30 and TRBJ1-3, with TRBD1 matching over 8 bases. The CDR3 has 14 amino acids. The germline gives CDR1 GTSNPN, CDR2 SVGIG (reference sequence). V shed 3 bases and J 4 bases; nucleotides not matched to a gene: 5. CDR3 amino acids: CAWRAWDRGNTIYF. CDR3 in DNA: TGTGCCTGGAGGGCGTGGGACAGGGGAAACACCATATATTTT.

The rearrangement uses TRBV29-1 and TRBJ1-6; 9 nucleotides align to TRBD1. V dropped 6 bases and J dropped 2; count of bases not matched to a gene: 11. The CDR3 covers 17 residues. In germline, CDR1 is SQVTM, CDR2 ANQGSEA. CDR3 protein: CSVVEGQGTTYNSPLHF. The CDR3 bases are TGCAGCGTCGTTGAGGGACAGGGTACAACCTATAATTCACCCCTCCACTTT. The full variable domain, its missing parts supplied by reference TRBV29-1 and TRBJ1-6, is SAVISQKPSRDICQRGTSLTIQCQVDSQVTMMFWYRQQPGQSLTLIATANQGSEATYESGFVIDKFPISRPNLTFSTLTVSNMSPEDSSIYLCSVVEGQGTTYNSPLHFGNGTRLTVT.

The rearrangement uses TRBV2 and TRBJ2-3; possibly TRBD1 for D (6 bases). Trimming cost V 7 bases and J 9 bases, with 17 bases left between them. There are 13 residues in the CDR3. Germline CDR1 is SNHLY and CDR2 is FYNNEI. CDR3 in DNA: TGTGCCAGCAATCCGGACAGTCCCCCGACGCAGTATTTT. This translates into CASNPDSPPTQYF.

The chain carries TRBV4-1 and TRBJ2-1; possible D gene TRBD1, 5 bases. Per germline, CDR1 MGHRA and CDR2 YSYEKL. Trimming removed 0 bases at V and 7 bases at J, with 7 bases between. There are 13 residues in the CDR3. The CDR3 spells CASSQERGNEQFF. The CDR3, as DNA: TGCGCCAGCAGCCAAGAAAGGGGAAATGAGCAGTTCTTC.

The chain joins TRBV19 to TRBJ1-6; possibly TRBD1 for D (6 bases). With 11 bases removed from V and 3 bases from J, the gap between germline ends came to 14 bases. The CDR3 runs 14 residues. CDR1 is LNHDA and CDR2 is SQIVND in the germline V gene (reference sequence). CDR3 in amino acids: CAARGGNYNSPLHF. Written as DNA, the CDR3 is TGTGCCGCTAGAGGGGGGAACTATAATTCACCCCTCCACTTT. The complete variable domain, with remaining parts taken from reference TRBV19 and TRBJ1-6, reads DGGITQSPKYLFRKEGQNVTLSCEQNLNHDAMYWYRQDPGQGLRLIYYSQIVNDFQKGDIAEGYSVSREKKESFPLTVTSAQKNPTAFYLCAARGGNYNSPLHFGNGTRLTVT.

The V and J genes are TRBV12-3 or TRBV12-4 and TRBJ1-1; D is unclear. The CDR3 spans 13 residues. Trimming stripped 5 bases from V and 3 bases from J, with 10 bases between. The CDR3 loop reads CASSVTEDTEAFF. The CDR3 DNA reads TGTGCCAGCAGTGTTACAGAGGACACTGAAGCTTTCTTT.

The chain uses TRBV5-1 and TRBJ2-7; TRBD2 matches at 10 bases. The trim removed 7 bases at V and 5 bases at J, leaving 9 bases unmatched. The CDR3 loop spans 14 amino acids. Germline loops: CDR1 SGHRS, CDR2 YFSETQ. In DNA form, the CDR3 reads TGCGCCAGCCAACGAGCGGGGGGGCCCGACGAGCAGTACTTC. Residues: CASQRAGGPDEQYF.

The chain links TRBV4-2 to TRBJ2-7; D is possibly TRBD2 (6 bases). Germline lookup yields CDR1 LGHNA and CDR2 YNFKEQ. The CDR3 runs 13 residues. V was cut by 0 bases and J by 6 bases, with 9 bases left in between. CDR3 nucleotide sequence: TGTGCCAGCAGCCAAGATAGCGGAGGCGAGCAGTACTTC. The encoded protein is CASSQDSGGEQYF.

The chain combines TRBV11-3 with TRBJ2-7, with TRBD1 matching over 7 bases. CDR1 is SGHNT, CDR2 YENEEA, per germline. The CDR3 is made up of 15 amino acids. The J segment lost 2 bases and the V segment lost 3 bases, leaving 7 bases of the junction unmatched. This chain's CDR3 is CASSFASGTAYEQYF. CDR3 nucleotides: TGTGCCAGCAGCTTTGCTAGTGGGACAGCCTACGAGCAGTACTTC.

The chain uses TRBV7-9 and TRBJ2-2; 7 bases are a match to TRBD1. This CDR3 spans 14 amino acids. The V gene end was trimmed by 6 bases and the J gene end by 3 bases; junction bases not matched to a gene: 4. From germline, CDR1 is SEHNR and CDR2 FQNEAQ (reference sequence). CDR3 in DNA: TGTGCCAGCAGATCTACAGGGGACACCGGGGAGCTGTTTTTT. This encodes CASRSTGDTGELFF. The entire variable domain, with the rest obtained from reference TRBV7-9 and TRBJ2-2, is as follows: DTGVSQNPRHKITKRGQNVTFRCDPISEHNRLYWYRQTLGQGPEFLTYFQNEAQLEKSRLLSDRFSAERPKGSFSTLEIQRTEQGDSAMYLCASRSTGDTGELFFGEGSRLTVL.

The rearrangement joins TRBV5-1 to TRBJ2-3, with TRBD2 as a possible D gene (7 bases). The germline CDR1 and CDR2 sequences are SGHRS and YFSETQ. The CDR3 has 15 amino acids. Trimming stripped 2 bases from V and 5 bases from J, with 15 bases between. CDR3 coding DNA: TGCGCCAGCAGCTTTACGGGGGGCCAGTTAGATACGCAGTATTTT. This gives the protein CASSFTGGQLDTQYF.

This clone was seen once. The chain uses TRBV7-2 and TRBJ2-7, with unresolved D. V shed 4 bases and J shed 4 bases, with 17 bases lying between them. CDR3 size: 15 residues. Germline loops: CDR1 SGHTA, CDR2 FQGNSA. For the CDR3, the DNA is TGTGCCAGCAGCTGGGCGGTAGGCTTAAAATACGAGCAGTACTTC. Translated: CASSWAVGLKYEQYF.

The CDR3 region has the DNA TGTGCCAGCAGCCCAGGGGGCACTCAAGAGACCCAGTACTTC. Protein product: CASSPGGTQETQYF. This sequence joins TRBV9 and TRBJ2-5; 8 nucleotides align to TRBD1. This CDR3 has 14 residues. The trim removed 4 bases at V and 2 bases at J, leaving 4 bases unmatched. The germline CDR1 and CDR2 sequences are SGDLS and YYNGEE. The full variable domain, rest sourced from reference TRBV9 and TRBJ2-5, is DSGVTQTPKHLITATGQRVTLRCSPRSGDLSVYWYQQSLDQGLQFLIQYYNGEERAKGNILERFSAQQFPDLHSELNLSSLELGDSALYFCASSPGGTQETQYFGPGTRLLVL.

Comment on this clone: This same CDR3 is encoded by further DNA sequences in the sample. The V gene is TRBV6-1, the J gene TRBJ1-5; possible D gene TRBD1, 6 bases. From germline, CDR1 is MNHNS and CDR2 SASEGT. Deletions cut 1 base from V and 4 bases from J, with 8 bases between. This CDR3 region has 14 residues. CDR3 nucleotide sequence: TGTGCCAGCAGTGAAGGAAGGGGGAATCAGCCCCAGCATTTT. It encodes CASSEGRGNQPQHF.

The rearrangement uses TRBV5-1 and TRBJ2-5; D call uncertain. This CDR3 is built from 15 residues. V lost 4 bases and J lost 3, with 16 bases in between. From germline, CDR1 is SGHRS and CDR2 YFSETQ. The CDR3 DNA sequence: TGCGCCAGCAGCACGACCCCGGGCTCCGAAGAGACCCAGTACTTC. Translated: CASSTTPGSEETQYF.

V usage is TRBV12-5 and J usage is TRBJ1-6, with 7 bases matching TRBD1. CDR1 LGHNT and CDR2 FRNRAP come from the germline V gene. After removal of 0 bases from V and 0 bases from J, the junction contained 8 bases not matched to a gene. There are 19 residues in the CDR3. The CDR3 here is CASGLVRTGYSSYNSPLHF. The CDR3 bases are TGTGCTAGTGGTTTGGTAAGGACAGGATACAGCTCCTATAATTCACCCCTCCACTTT.

The genes are TRBV3-1 (or the pseudogene TRBV3-2) and TRBJ1-1, with D possibly TRBD1 on 5 matching bases. Germline CDR1 and CDR2: LGHDT and YNNKEL (reference sequence). There are 13 residues in the CDR3. V was pared by 4 bases and J by 3 bases, with 9 bases between. The CDR3 here is CASSRATDTEAFF. The CDR3 coding sequence is TGTGCCAGCAGCCGAGCGACAGACACTGAAGCTTTCTTT.

The V gene is TRBV7-3, the J gene TRBJ2-5, with 8 bases matching TRBD2. With 0 bases clipped from V and 1 base from J, the junction kept 1 base outside the gene matches. The CDR3 consists of 15 residues. Germline V gives CDR1 SGHTA, CDR2 FQGTGA. The CDR3 sequence is CASSLTSGAQETQYF. Here the CDR3 DNA reads TGTGCCAGCAGCTTAACTAGCGGGGCCCAAGAGACCCAGTACTTC.

This rearrangement joins TRBV4-1 to TRBJ2-1, with 8 nucleotides matching TRBD1. CDR1 and CDR2 (germline): MGHRA, YSYEKL. The CDR3 totals 14 residues. With V trimmed by 2 bases and J by 6 bases, 3 bases remained unmatched. The CDR3 bases are TGCGCCAGCAGCCAATCGACAGGGGCCAATGAGCAGTTCTTC. Protein sequence: CASSQSTGANEQFF.